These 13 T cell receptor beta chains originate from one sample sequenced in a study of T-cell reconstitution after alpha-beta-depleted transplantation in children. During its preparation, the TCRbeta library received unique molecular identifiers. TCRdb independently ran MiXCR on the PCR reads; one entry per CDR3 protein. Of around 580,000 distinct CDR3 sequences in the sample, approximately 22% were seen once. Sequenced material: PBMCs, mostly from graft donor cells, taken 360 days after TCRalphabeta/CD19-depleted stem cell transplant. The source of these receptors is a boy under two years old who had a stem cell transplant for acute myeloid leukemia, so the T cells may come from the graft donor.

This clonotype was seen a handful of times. The CDR3 reads CATSREETTTTQYF. Here the CDR3 DNA reads TGTGCCACCAGCAGAGAGGAGACTACCACAACCCAGTACTTC. The V gene is TRBV15, the J gene TRBJ2-5, with a possible D match to TRBD2 (5 bases). Between the trimmed V and J ends, which lost 0 bases and 8 bases, there was a span of 13 bases. This CDR3 region has 14 residues. Germline V gene sequence: CDR1 LNHNV, CDR2 YYDKDF (reference sequence).

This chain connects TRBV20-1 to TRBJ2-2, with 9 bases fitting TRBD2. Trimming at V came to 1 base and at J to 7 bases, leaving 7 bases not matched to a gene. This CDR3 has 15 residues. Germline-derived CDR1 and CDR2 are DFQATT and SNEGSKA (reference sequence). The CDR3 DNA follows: TGCAGTGCTAGAGTTCCGCGGGGGGGCAGCGGGGAGCTGTTTTTT. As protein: CSARVPRGGSGELFF.

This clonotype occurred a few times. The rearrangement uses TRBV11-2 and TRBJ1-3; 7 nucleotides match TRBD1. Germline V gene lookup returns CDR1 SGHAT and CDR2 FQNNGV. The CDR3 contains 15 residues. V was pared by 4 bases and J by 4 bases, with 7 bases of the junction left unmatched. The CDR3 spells CASSSNRGGGNTIYF. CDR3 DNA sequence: TGTGCCAGCAGCTCCAACAGGGGCGGCGGAAACACCATATATTTT.

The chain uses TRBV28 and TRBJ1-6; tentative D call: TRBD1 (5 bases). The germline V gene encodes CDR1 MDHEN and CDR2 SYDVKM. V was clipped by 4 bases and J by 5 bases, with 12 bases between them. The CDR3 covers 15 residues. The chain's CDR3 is CASSYGTADNSPLHF. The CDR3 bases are TGTGCCAGCAGTTATGGGACCGCCGATAATTCACCCCTCCACTTT.

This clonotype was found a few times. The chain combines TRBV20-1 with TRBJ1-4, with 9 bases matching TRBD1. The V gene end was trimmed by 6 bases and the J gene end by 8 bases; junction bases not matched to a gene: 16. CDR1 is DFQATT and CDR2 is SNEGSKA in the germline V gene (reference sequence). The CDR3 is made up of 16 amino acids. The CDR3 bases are TGCAGTGCCAAGAAGAGTCGACAGGGGGAATTGGAAAAACTGTTTTTT. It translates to CSAKKSRQGELEKLFF.

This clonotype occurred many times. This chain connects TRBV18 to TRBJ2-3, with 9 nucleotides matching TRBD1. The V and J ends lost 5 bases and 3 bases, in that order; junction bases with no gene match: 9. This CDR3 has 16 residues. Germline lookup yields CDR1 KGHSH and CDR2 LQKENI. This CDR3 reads CASSTTDRGGTDTQYF. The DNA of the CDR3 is TGTGCCAGCTCAACCACGGACAGGGGAGGGACAGATACGCAGTATTTT.

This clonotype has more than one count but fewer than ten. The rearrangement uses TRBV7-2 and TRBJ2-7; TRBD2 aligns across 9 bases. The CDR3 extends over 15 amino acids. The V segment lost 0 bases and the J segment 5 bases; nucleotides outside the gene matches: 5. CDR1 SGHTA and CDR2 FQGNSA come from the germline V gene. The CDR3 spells CASSLAASGDHEQYF. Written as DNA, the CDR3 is TGTGCCAGCAGCTTAGCGGCTAGCGGGGATCACGAGCAGTACTTC.

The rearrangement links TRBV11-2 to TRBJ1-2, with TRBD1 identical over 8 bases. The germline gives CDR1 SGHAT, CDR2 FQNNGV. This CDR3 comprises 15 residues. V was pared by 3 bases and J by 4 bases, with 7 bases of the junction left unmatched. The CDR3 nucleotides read TGTGCCAGCAGCTTCCCGGACAGGGCGAGCTATGGCTACACCTTC. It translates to CASSFPDRASYGYTF.

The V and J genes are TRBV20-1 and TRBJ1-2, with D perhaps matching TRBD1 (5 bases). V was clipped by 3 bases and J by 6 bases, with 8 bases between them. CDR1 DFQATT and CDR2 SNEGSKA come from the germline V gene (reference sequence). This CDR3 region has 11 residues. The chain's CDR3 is CSASREDGYTF. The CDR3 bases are TGCAGTGCTAGCAGGGAGGATGGCTACACCTTC.

CDR3 in DNA: TGTGCCACCAGCCCCTTTCCGGGACTGAAGACCTACGAGCAGTACTTC. Amino acid sequence: CATSPFPGLKTYEQYF. This chain connects TRBV15 to TRBJ2-7, with D possibly being TRBD2 (6 bases). With 5 bases removed from V and 2 bases from J, the gap between germline ends came to 19 bases. Germline loops: CDR1 LNHNV, CDR2 YYDKDF (reference sequence). CDR3 length: 16 residues.

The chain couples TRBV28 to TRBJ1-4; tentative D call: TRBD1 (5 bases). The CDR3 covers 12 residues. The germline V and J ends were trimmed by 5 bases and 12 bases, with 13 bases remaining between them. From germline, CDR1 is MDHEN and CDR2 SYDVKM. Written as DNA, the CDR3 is TGTGCCAGCAGTGAAACACGGGACGAACTGTTTTTT. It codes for CASSETRDELFF.

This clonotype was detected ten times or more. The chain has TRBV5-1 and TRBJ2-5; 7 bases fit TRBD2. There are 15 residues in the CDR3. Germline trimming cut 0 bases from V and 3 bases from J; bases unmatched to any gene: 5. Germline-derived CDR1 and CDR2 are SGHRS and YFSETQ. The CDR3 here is CASSLGPSGEETQYF. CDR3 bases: TGCGCCAGCAGCTTGGGGCCCAGCGGGGAAGAGACCCAGTACTTC.

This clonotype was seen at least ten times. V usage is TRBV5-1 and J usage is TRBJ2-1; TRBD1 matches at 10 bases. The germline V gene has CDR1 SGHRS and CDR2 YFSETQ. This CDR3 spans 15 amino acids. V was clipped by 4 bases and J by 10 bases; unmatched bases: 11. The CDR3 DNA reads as TGCGCCAGCAGCCGGGACAGGGGACCCTATAGGGAGCAGTTCTTC. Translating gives CASSRDRGPYREQFF.